These T cell receptor beta chains were read from a single sample in a study of shared clonotypes between healthy human individuals. Sequencing used immunoSEQ multiplex PCR; TCRdb keeps in-frame clones, though not all of them. The sample has some 530,000 clones; roughly 80% are singletons. Sequencing was performed on PBMCs. These receptors originate from a woman in her thirties or forties in good health. Some clones in this sample may be carry-over from other donors' samples. Both conserved end residues are part of each CDR3. The D gene is left open where the match is weak. Clone size is not always given. Where it is, it says once, few, many or a class for expanded clones.

j_gene: TRBJ2-7; abundance: NA; v_gene: TRBV4-2; d_gene: NA; CDR3nt: TGTGCCAGCAGCCAAATTCGGGGGGAGCAGTACTTC; CDR3aa: CASSQIRGEQYF
j_gene: TRBJ1-3; abundance: NA; v_gene: TRBV15; d_gene: NA; CDR3nt: TGTGCCACCAGCAGAGATACAGGGACTGGAAACACCATATATTTT; CDR3aa: CATSRDTGTGNTIYF
j_gene: TRBJ1-5; abundance: NA; v_gene: TRBV5-8; d_gene: NA; CDR3nt: TGTGCCAGCAGCTTCTATCACCAGGACTATAGCAATCAGCCCCAGCATTTT; CDR3aa: CASSFYHQDYSNQPQHF
j_gene: TRBJ2-3; abundance: many; v_gene: TRBV7-2; d_gene: NA; CDR3nt: TGTGCCAGCAGCTCCCCTAACACAGATACGCAGTATTTT; CDR3aa: CASSSPNTDTQYF
j_gene: TRBJ2-7; abundance: few; v_gene: TRBV21-1; d_gene: NA; CDR3nt: TGTGCCAGCAGCAAGGAGACTCCCACCTACGAGCAGTACTTC; CDR3aa: CASSKETPTYEQYF
j_gene: TRBJ1-1; abundance: few; v_gene: TRBV5-6; d_gene: NA; CDR3nt: TGTGCCAGCAGCTTCCGCCCGGGAGGGTACACTGAAGCTTTCTTT; CDR3aa: CASSFRPGGYTEAFF
j_gene: TRBJ2-1; abundance: NA; v_gene: TRBV27; d_gene: NA; CDR3nt: TGTGCCAGCAGTTTATATACGGGTTCCTTCTACAATGAGCAGTTCTTC; CDR3aa: CASSLYTGSFYNEQFF
j_gene: TRBJ1-2; abundance: once; v_gene: TRBV19; d_gene: NA; CDR3nt: TGTGCCAGTGGCCCCGTCGAGACAACCTCCTATGGCTACACCTTC; CDR3aa: CASGPVETTSYGYTF
j_gene: TRBJ2-7; abundance: NA; v_gene: TRBV5-4; d_gene: NA; CDR3nt: TGTGCCAGCAGTCCTACTAGGCTCGTTCGGGGCGAGCAGTACTTC; CDR3aa: CASSPTRLVRGEQYF
j_gene: TRBJ2-1; abundance: NA; v_gene: TRBV7-9; d_gene: TRBD2; CDR3nt: TGTGCCAGCAGCTCCCACCAGACTAGCAAGGGCCACAATGAGCAGTTCTTC; CDR3aa: CASSSHQTSKGHNEQFF
j_gene: TRBJ2-7; abundance: NA; v_gene: TRBV25-1; d_gene: TRBD1; CDR3nt: TGTGCCAGCGGCGTTGACAGGGGCGAGCAGTACTTC; CDR3aa: CASGVDRGEQYF
j_gene: TRBJ2-7; abundance: NA; v_gene: TRBV28; d_gene: NA; CDR3nt: TGTGCCAGCAGTTTCTCGTGGGGCCGCCGATCCTACGAGCAGTACTTC; CDR3aa: CASSFSWGRRSYEQYF
j_gene: TRBJ2-1; abundance: NA; v_gene: TRBV28; d_gene: TRBD2; CDR3nt: TGTGCCAGCGATAGCGGGAGGTCCTACAATGAGCAGTTCTTC; CDR3aa: CASDSGRSYNEQFF
j_gene: TRBJ1-5; abundance: few; v_gene: TRBV4-2; d_gene: NA; CDR3nt: TGTGCCAGCAGCCAAGAGGCAGGGCGGCCCCAGCATTTT; CDR3aa: CASSQEAGRPQHF
j_gene: TRBJ2-3; abundance: few; v_gene: TRBV5-4; d_gene: NA; CDR3nt: TGTGCCAGCAGTGCGGATAGCACAGATACGCAGTATTTT; CDR3aa: CASSADSTDTQYF
j_gene: TRBJ1-1; abundance: NA; v_gene: TRBV5-6; d_gene: NA; CDR3nt: TGTGCCAGCAGTTCTCTCGACAGGCGGAACACTGAAGCTTTCTTT; CDR3aa: CASSSLDRRNTEAFF
j_gene: TRBJ1-3; abundance: NA; v_gene: TRBV11-2; d_gene: NA; CDR3nt: TGTGCCAGCAGCCCCATTTCCGGGCCCGGGGCTGGAAACACCATATATTTT; CDR3aa: CASSPISGPGAGNTIYF
j_gene: TRBJ2-3; abundance: NA; v_gene: TRBV11-2; d_gene: TRBD1; CDR3nt: TGTGCCAGCAGCTCGGACAGGGGGGCGGATACGCAGTATTTT; CDR3aa: CASSSDRGADTQYF
j_gene: TRBJ2-3; abundance: NA; v_gene: TRBV5-1; d_gene: TRBD2; CDR3nt: TGCGCCAGCAGCGCCCGGACTAGCGGGAGTTCAGATACGCAGTATTTT; CDR3aa: CASSARTSGSSDTQYF
j_gene: TRBJ1-5; abundance: many; v_gene: TRBV6-1; d_gene: NA; CDR3nt: TGTGCCAGCAGTCGCTCGGACAGTTACAATCAGCCCCAGCATTTT; CDR3aa: CASSRSDSYNQPQHF
j_gene: TRBJ1-2; abundance: NA; v_gene: TRBV30; d_gene: NA; CDR3nt: TGTGCCCGGAGTCCGAAGGGAGTTGGGGCGAATGGCTACACCTTC; CDR3aa: CARSPKGVGANGYTF
j_gene: TRBJ1-1; abundance: NA; v_gene: TRBV4-1; d_gene: TRBD1; CDR3nt: TGCGCCAGCAGCCAAACAGGGGGCCGCACTGAAGCTTTCTTT; CDR3aa: CASSQTGGRTEAFF
j_gene: TRBJ2-1; abundance: NA; v_gene: TRBV5-1; d_gene: TRBD2; CDR3nt: TGCGCCAGCAGCGCAACCGAGACTAGCGGGAACAATGAGCAGTTCTTC; CDR3aa: CASSATETSGNNEQFF
j_gene: TRBJ2-7; abundance: NA; v_gene: TRBV28; d_gene: TRBD1; CDR3nt: TGTGCCGGCAGAAGATCCGGGACAGGGGTCTTATACGAGCAGTACTTC; CDR3aa: CAGRRSGTGVLYEQYF
j_gene: TRBJ1-2; abundance: NA; v_gene: TRBV30; d_gene: NA; CDR3nt: TGTGCCTGGGAACGACTCCCCTATGGCTACACCTTC; CDR3aa: CAWERLPYGYTF
j_gene: TRBJ1-2; abundance: NA; v_gene: TRBV18; d_gene: NA; CDR3nt: TGTGCCAGCTCACCAGTGAACTATGGCTACACCTTC; CDR3aa: CASSPVNYGYTF
j_gene: TRBJ2-3; abundance: NA; v_gene: TRBV19; d_gene: TRBD2; CDR3nt: TGTGCCAGTAAACGAGCGGGAAGGCAGGCAGATACGCAGTATTTT; CDR3aa: CASKRAGRQADTQYF
j_gene: TRBJ2-7; abundance: NA; v_gene: TRBV27; d_gene: NA; CDR3nt: TGTGCCAGCGGGGTGGGGAAAACCTACGAGCAGTACTTC; CDR3aa: CASGVGKTYEQYF
j_gene: TRBJ1-2; abundance: NA; v_gene: TRBV9; d_gene: NA; CDR3nt: TGTGCCAGCAGCGAGACAGAATGGGAAGGTGGTGGCTACACCTTC; CDR3aa: CASSETEWEGGGYTF
j_gene: TRBJ1-1; abundance: NA; v_gene: TRBV30; d_gene: TRBD1; CDR3nt: TGTGCCTGGGGACAGACAGGGGGGTTGCTAAACACTGAAGCTTTCTTT; CDR3aa: CAWGQTGGLLNTEAFF
j_gene: TRBJ1-2; abundance: NA; v_gene: TRBV7-2; d_gene: NA; CDR3nt: TGTGCCAGCAGCTTAGCTGGAGGGAACTATGGCTACACCTTC; CDR3aa: CASSLAGGNYGYTF
j_gene: TRBJ1-2; abundance: few; v_gene: TRBV18; d_gene: TRBD1; CDR3nt: TGTGCCAGCTCGCCCCCAGGGGGCGGGAGTTATGGCTACACCTTC; CDR3aa: CASSPPGGGSYGYTF
j_gene: TRBJ2-7; abundance: NA; v_gene: TRBV27; d_gene: TRBD1; CDR3nt: TGTGCCAGCAGTGCCTACGGGCTCCGGGACAGGGGCCCAGAGCAGTACTTC; CDR3aa: CASSAYGLRDRGPEQYF
j_gene: TRBJ1-1; abundance: NA; v_gene: TRBV30; d_gene: TRBD1; CDR3nt: TGTGCCTGGAGTTCGACAGGGGTGGGCACTGAAGCTTTCTTT; CDR3aa: CAWSSTGVGTEAFF
j_gene: TRBJ1-5; abundance: NA; v_gene: TRBV7-8; d_gene: NA; CDR3nt: TGTGCCAGCGCCCCAGGGGTTTATAGCAATCAGCCCCAGCATTTT; CDR3aa: CASAPGVYSNQPQHF
j_gene: TRBJ2-1; abundance: NA; v_gene: TRBV5-8; d_gene: TRBD2; CDR3nt: TGTGCCAGCAGCACTCCGGGACTAGCGGGAGTTGGCTTTATCAATGAGCAGTTCTTC; CDR3aa: CASSTPGLAGVGFINEQFF
j_gene: TRBJ1-4; abundance: NA; v_gene: TRBV7-9; d_gene: NA; CDR3nt: TGTGCCAGCAGCCGGCCTGGTGAAAAACTGTTTTTT; CDR3aa: CASSRPGEKLFF
j_gene: TRBJ2-6; abundance: NA; v_gene: TRBV10-1; d_gene: NA; CDR3nt: TGCGCCAGCAGTGGTCAGATAATCGCACAAAGTCGGGCCAACGTCCTGACTTTC; CDR3aa: CASSGQIIAQSRANVLTF
j_gene: TRBJ2-5; abundance: NA; v_gene: TRBV2; d_gene: NA; CDR3nt: TGTGCCAGCAGTTCGCGCAGGGCATCGGAGACCCAGTACTTC; CDR3aa: CASSSRRASETQYF
j_gene: TRBJ1-4; abundance: NA; v_gene: TRBV5-1; d_gene: TRBD1; CDR3nt: TGCGCCAGCAGCCCTGGGACAGGATTAGGGGAAAAACTGTTTTTT; CDR3aa: CASSPGTGLGEKLFF
j_gene: TRBJ2-7; abundance: NA; v_gene: TRBV7-6; d_gene: NA; CDR3nt: TGTGCCAGCTCGACCCTTCCCGGGGGCTACGAGCAGTACTTC; CDR3aa: CASSTLPGGYEQYF
j_gene: TRBJ2-7; abundance: many; v_gene: TRBV7-2; d_gene: TRBD2; CDR3nt: TGTGCCAGCAGCTCAGCACCATATAGCGGGAGGAGGTACGAGCAGTACTTC; CDR3aa: CASSSAPYSGRRYEQYF
j_gene: TRBJ2-1; abundance: NA; v_gene: TRBV5-1; d_gene: TRBD2; CDR3nt: TGCGCCAGCAGCTTAAGCGGGAGGGCCATCTACAATGAGCAGTTCTTC; CDR3aa: CASSLSGRAIYNEQFF
j_gene: TRBJ1-1; abundance: NA; v_gene: TRBV19; d_gene: TRBD1; CDR3nt: TGTGCCAGTAGTACCGTCCTGGGACAGACCGAAGCTTTCTTT; CDR3aa: CASSTVLGQTEAFF
j_gene: TRBJ1-1; abundance: NA; v_gene: TRBV4-1; d_gene: NA; CDR3nt: TGCGCCAGCAGCCAATTAAAAGACAAGAACACTGAAGCTTTCTTT; CDR3aa: CASSQLKDKNTEAFF
j_gene: TRBJ2-2; abundance: NA; v_gene: TRBV5-5; d_gene: NA; CDR3nt: TGTGCCAGCTCGGCCAAGAACACCGGGGAGCTGTTTTTT; CDR3aa: CASSAKNTGELFF
j_gene: TRBJ2-2; abundance: NA; v_gene: TRBV11-3; d_gene: TRBD1; CDR3nt: TGTGCCAGCAGCGAGGACAGGTGGGCCGGGGAGCTGTTTTTT; CDR3aa: CASSEDRWAGELFF
j_gene: TRBJ2-7; abundance: NA; v_gene: TRBV5-4; d_gene: TRBD2; CDR3nt: TGTGCCAGCTCCCAGGAGGCTAGCGGGCTCTACGAGCAGTACTTC; CDR3aa: CASSQEASGLYEQYF
j_gene: TRBJ1-5; abundance: NA; v_gene: TRBV30; d_gene: NA; CDR3nt: TGTGCCTGGAGTCCCCCCTATAGCAATCAGCCCCAGCATTTT; CDR3aa: CAWSPPYSNQPQHF
j_gene: TRBJ1-4; abundance: few; v_gene: TRBV10-1; d_gene: NA; CDR3nt: TGCGCCAGCAGTGATAAAGGGGCCAATGAAAAACTGTTTTTT; CDR3aa: CASSDKGANEKLFF
j_gene: TRBJ1-4; abundance: NA; v_gene: TRBV7-9; d_gene: NA; CDR3nt: TGTGCCAGCAGCACGCTAGGGGGTGCTAATGAAAAACTGTTTTTT; CDR3aa: CASSTLGGANEKLFF
j_gene: TRBJ2-3; abundance: NA; v_gene: TRBV7-2; d_gene: TRBD2; CDR3nt: TGTGCCAGCAGCCACACAGCAGCGGGGAGATCAGATACGCAGTATTTT; CDR3aa: CASSHTAAGRSDTQYF
j_gene: TRBJ2-5; abundance: NA; v_gene: TRBV11-2; d_gene: TRBD1; CDR3nt: TGTGCCAGCAGACGACAACCGGGACAGGGCCGTTGGGAGACCCAGTACTTC; CDR3aa: CASRRQPGQGRWETQYF
j_gene: TRBJ1-1; abundance: many; v_gene: TRBV6-6; d_gene: NA; CDR3nt: TGTGCCAGCAGTTACTCCCTCCTACTAGGGACTGAAGCTTTCTTT; CDR3aa: CASSYSLLLGTEAFF
j_gene: TRBJ2-5; abundance: NA; v_gene: TRBV7-6; d_gene: NA; CDR3nt: TGTGCCAGCAGCTCCCTTACCCGCCGGCGAGAGACCCAGTACTTC; CDR3aa: CASSSLTRRRETQYF
j_gene: TRBJ2-7; abundance: NA; v_gene: TRBV7-7; d_gene: NA; CDR3nt: TGTGCTAGCAGTCCGGGACGGGACTCCTACGAGCAGTACTTC; CDR3aa: CASSPGRDSYEQYF
j_gene: TRBJ2-7; abundance: NA; v_gene: TRBV11-2; d_gene: NA; CDR3nt: TGTGCCAGCAGCCCCACGTTAGGCTCAGGGCAGTACTTC; CDR3aa: CASSPTLGSGQYF
j_gene: TRBJ1-3; abundance: NA; v_gene: TRBV18; d_gene: TRBD1; CDR3nt: TGTGCCAGCGCCGGGACAGGGGGCGGAAACACCATATATTTT; CDR3aa: CASAGTGGGNTIYF
j_gene: TRBJ2-2; abundance: NA; v_gene: TRBV11-2; d_gene: TRBD2; CDR3nt: TGTGCCAGCAGCCCCCTGTGGCGGGAGTTGTCCGGGGAGCTGTTTTTT; CDR3aa: CASSPLWRELSGELFF
j_gene: TRBJ2-7; abundance: NA; v_gene: TRBV4-3; d_gene: TRBD2; CDR3nt: TGCGCCAGCAGCCAAGCTCTAGCGGGCCTACCCTACGAGCAGTACTTC; CDR3aa: CASSQALAGLPYEQYF